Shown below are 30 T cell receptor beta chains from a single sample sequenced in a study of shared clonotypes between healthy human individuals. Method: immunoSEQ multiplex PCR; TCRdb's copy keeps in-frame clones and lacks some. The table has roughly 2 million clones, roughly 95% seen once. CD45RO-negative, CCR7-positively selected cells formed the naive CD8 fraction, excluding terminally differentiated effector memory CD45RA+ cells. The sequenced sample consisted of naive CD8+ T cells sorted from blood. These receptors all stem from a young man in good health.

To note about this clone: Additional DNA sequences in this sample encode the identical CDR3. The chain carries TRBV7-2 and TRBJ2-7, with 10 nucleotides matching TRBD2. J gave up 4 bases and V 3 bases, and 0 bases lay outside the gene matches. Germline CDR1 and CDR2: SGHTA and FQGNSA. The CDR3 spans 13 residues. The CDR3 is CASSLTSGYEQYF. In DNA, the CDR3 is TGTGCCAGCAGCTTGACTAGCGGGTACGAGCAGTACTTC.

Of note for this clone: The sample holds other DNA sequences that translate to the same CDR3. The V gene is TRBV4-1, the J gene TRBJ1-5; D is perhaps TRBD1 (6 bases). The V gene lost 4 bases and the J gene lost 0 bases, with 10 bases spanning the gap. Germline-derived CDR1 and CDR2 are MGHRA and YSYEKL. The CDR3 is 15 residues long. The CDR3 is CASSPWTDSNQPQHF. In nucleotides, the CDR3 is TGCGCCAGCAGCCCGTGGACAGATAGCAATCAGCCCCAGCATTTT.

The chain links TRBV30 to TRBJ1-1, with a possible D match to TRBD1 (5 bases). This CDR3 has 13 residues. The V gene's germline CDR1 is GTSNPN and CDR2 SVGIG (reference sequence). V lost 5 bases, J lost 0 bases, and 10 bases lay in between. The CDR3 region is CAWGRGMNTEAFF. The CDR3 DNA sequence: TGTGCCTGGGGCCGGGGGATGAACACTGAAGCTTTCTTT.

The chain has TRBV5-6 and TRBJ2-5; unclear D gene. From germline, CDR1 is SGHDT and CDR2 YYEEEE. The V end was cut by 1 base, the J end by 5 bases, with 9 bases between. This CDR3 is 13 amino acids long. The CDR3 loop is CASSLIAFETQYF. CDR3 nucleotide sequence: TGTGCCAGCAGCTTGATTGCGTTCGAGACCCAGTACTTC. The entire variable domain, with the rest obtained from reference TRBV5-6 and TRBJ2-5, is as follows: DAGVTQSPTHLIKTRGQQVTLRCSPKSGHDTVSWYQQALGQGPQFIFQYYEEEERQRGNFPDRFSGHQFPNYSSELNVNALLLGDSALYLCASSLIAFETQYFGPGTRLLVL.

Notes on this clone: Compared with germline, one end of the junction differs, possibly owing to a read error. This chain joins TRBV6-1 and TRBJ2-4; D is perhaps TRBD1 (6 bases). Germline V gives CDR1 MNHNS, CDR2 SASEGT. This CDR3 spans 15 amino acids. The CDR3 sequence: CASSEAFLGTGPDFF. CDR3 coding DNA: TGTGCCAGCAGTGAAGCGTTTCTAGGAACAGGGCCTGACTTCTTC.

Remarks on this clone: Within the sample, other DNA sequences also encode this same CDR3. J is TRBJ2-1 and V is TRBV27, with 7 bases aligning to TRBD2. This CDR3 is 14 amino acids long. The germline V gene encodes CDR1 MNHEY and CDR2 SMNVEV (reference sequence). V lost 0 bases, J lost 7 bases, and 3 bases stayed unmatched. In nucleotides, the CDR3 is TGTGCCAGCAGTTTATCGGCTAGCGGTAATGAGCAGTTCTTC. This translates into CASSLSASGNEQFF.

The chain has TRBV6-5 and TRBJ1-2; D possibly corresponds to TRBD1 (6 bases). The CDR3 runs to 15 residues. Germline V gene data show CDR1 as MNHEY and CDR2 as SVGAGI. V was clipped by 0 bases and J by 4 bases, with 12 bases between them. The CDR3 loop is CASSYSARGGYGYTF. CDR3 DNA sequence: TGTGCCAGCAGTTACTCCGCCAGGGGAGGCTATGGCTACACCTTC.

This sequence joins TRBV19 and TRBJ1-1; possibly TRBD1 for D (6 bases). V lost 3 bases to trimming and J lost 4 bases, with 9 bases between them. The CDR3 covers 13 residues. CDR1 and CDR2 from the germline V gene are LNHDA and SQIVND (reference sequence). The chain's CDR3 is CASSISGATEAFF. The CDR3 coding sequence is TGTGCCAGTAGTATTTCAGGGGCCACTGAAGCTTTCTTT. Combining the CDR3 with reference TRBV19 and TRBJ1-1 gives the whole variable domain DGGITQSPKYLFRKEGQNVTLSCEQNLNHDAMYWYRQDPGQGLRLIYYSQIVNDFQKGDIAEGYSVSREKKESFPLTVTSAQKNPTAFYLCASSISGATEAFFGQGTRLTVV.

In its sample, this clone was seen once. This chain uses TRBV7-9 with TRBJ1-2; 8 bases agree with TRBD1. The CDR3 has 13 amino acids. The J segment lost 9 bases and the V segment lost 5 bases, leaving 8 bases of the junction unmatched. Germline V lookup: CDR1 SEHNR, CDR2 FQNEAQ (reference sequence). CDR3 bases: TGTGCCAGCAGCGGAGGGGACAGGACGAGCTACACCTTC. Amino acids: CASSGGDRTSYTF.

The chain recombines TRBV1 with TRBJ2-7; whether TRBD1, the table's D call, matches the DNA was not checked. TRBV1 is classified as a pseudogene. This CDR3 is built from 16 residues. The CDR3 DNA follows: TGCACCAGCAGTCGGAAAACGGGACAGGATATTTACGAGCAGTACTTC. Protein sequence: CTSSRKTGQDIYEQYF.

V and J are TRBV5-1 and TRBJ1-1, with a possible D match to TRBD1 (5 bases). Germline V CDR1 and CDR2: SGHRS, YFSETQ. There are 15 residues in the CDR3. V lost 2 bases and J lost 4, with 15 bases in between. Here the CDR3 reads CASSFSRTGLTEAFF. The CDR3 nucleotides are TGCGCCAGCAGCTTCTCGCGGACGGGGCTCACTGAAGCTTTCTTT. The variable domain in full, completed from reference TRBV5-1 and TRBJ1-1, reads KAGVTQTPRYLIKTRGQQVTLSCSPISGHRSVSWYQQTPGQGLQFLFEYFSETQRNKGNFPGRFSGRQFSNSRSEMNVSTLELGDSALYLCASSFSRTGLTEAFFGQGTRLTVV.

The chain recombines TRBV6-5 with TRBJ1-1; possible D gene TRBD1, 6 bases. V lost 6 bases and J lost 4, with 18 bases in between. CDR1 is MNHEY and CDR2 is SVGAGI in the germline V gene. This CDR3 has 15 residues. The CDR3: CASSQGGGLATEAFF. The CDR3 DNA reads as TGTGCCAGCAGCCAAGGCGGGGGGCTGGCCACTGAAGCTTTCTTT.

The CDR3 sequence is CSVEDLWTVNTEAFF. CDR3 coding DNA: TGCAGCGTTGAAGATCTTTGGACAGTGAACACTGAAGCTTTCTTT. J is TRBJ1-1 and V is TRBV29-1; D is possibly TRBD1 (6 bases). Per germline, CDR1 SQVTM and CDR2 ANQGSEA. There are 15 residues in the CDR3. Deletions cut 0 bases from V and 0 bases from J, with 11 bases between.

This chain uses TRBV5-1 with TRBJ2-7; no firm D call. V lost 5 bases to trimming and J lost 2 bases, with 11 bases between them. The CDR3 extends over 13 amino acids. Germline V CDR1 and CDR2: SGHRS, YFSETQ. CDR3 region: CASRPSTTYEQYF. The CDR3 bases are TGCGCCAGCAGACCGAGCACAACCTACGAGCAGTACTTC.

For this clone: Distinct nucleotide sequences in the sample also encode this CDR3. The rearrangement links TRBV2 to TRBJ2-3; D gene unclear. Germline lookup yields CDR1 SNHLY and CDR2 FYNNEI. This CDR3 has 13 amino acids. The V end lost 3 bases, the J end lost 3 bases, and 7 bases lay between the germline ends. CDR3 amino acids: CASSDSSTDTQYF. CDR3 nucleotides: TGTGCCAGCAGTGACTCTTCTACAGATACGCAGTATTTT. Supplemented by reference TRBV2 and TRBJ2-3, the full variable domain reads EPEVTQTPSHQVTQMGQEVILRCVPISNHLYFYWYRQILGQKVEFLVSFYNNEISEKSEIFDDQFSVERPDGSNFTLKIRSTKLEDSAMYFCASSDSSTDTQYFGPGTRLTVL.

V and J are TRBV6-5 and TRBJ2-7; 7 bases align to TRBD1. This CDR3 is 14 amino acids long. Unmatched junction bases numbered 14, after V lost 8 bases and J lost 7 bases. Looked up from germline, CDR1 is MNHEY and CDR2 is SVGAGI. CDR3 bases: TGTGCCAGCCATGGAAGGGAAACAGGGGTAGAGCAGTACTTC. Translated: CASHGRETGVEQYF.

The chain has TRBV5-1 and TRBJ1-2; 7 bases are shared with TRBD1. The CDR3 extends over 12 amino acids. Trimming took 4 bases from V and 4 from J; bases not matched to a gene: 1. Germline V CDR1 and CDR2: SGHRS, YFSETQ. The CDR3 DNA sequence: TGCGCCAGCAGCGGGGACAGCTATGGCTACACCTTC. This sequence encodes CASSGDSYGYTF.

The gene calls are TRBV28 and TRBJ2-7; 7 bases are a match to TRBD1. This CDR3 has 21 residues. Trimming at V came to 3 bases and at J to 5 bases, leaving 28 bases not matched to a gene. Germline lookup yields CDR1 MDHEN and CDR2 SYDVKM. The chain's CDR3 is CASSFPANPFDRDGLKDEQYF. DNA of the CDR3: TGTGCCAGCAGTTTCCCTGCGAATCCTTTTGACAGGGATGGCCTTAAGGACGAGCAGTACTTC.

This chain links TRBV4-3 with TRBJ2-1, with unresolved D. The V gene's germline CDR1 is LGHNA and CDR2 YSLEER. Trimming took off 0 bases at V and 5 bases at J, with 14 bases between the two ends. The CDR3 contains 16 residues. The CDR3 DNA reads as TGCGCCAGCAGCCAAGATGAAGGGCGCGGCCACAATGAGCAGTTCTTC. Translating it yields CASSQDEGRGHNEQFF.

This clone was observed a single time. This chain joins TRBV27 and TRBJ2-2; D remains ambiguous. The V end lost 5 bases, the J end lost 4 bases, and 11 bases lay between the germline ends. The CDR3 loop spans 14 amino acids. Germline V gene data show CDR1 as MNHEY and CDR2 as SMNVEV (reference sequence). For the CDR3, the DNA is TGTGCCAGCAGTATCACGGCCCTCACCGGGGAGCTGTTTTTT. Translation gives CASSITALTGELFF.

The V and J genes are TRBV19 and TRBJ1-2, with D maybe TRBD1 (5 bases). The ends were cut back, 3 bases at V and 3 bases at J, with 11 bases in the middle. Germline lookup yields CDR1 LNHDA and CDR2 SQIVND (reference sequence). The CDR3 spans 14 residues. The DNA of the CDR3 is TGTGCCAGTAGTATGGGCATCAGGGACTATGGCTACACCTTC. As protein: CASSMGIRDYGYTF.

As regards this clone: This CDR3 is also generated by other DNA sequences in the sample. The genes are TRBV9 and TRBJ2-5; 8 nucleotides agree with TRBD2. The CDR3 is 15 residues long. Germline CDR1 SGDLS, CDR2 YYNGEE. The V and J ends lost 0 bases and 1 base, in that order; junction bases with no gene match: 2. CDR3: CASSVAGGTQETQYF. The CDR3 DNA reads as TGTGCCAGCAGCGTAGCGGGAGGGACCCAAGAGACCCAGTACTTC.

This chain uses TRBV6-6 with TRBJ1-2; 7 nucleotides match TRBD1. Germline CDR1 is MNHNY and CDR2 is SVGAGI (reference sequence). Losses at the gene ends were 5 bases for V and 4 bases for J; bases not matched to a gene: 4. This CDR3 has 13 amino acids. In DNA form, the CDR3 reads TGTGCCAGCAGTGCGACAGGGACCTATGGCTACACCTTC. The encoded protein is CASSATGTYGYTF.

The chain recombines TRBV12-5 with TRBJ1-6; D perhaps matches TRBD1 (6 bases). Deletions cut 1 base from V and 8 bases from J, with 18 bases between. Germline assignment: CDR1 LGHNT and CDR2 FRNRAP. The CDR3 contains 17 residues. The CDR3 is CASGLAPGTLQDSPLHF. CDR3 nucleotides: TGTGCTAGTGGTTTGGCCCCCGGGACACTACAGGATTCACCCCTCCACTTT.

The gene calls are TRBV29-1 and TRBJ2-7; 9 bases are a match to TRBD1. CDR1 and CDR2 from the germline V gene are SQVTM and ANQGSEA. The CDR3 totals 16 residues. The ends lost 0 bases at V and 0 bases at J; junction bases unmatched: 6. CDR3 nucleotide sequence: TGCAGCGTTGAAGATGGGACAGGGAAAGGCTCCTACGAGCAGTACTTC. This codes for CSVEDGTGKGSYEQYF.

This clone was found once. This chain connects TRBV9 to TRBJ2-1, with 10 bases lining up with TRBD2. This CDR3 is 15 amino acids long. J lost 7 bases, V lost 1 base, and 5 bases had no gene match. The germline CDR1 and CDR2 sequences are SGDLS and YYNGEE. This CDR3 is CASSVWASGGNEQFF. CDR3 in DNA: TGTGCCAGCAGCGTATGGGCTAGCGGGGGTAATGAGCAGTTCTTC.

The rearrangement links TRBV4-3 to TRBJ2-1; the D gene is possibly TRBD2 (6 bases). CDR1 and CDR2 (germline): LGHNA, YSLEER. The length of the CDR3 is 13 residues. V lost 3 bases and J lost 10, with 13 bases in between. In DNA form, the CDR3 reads TGCGCCAGCAGCCAGTTGGATGGGAGGGAGCAGTTCTTC. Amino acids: CASSQLDGREQFF.

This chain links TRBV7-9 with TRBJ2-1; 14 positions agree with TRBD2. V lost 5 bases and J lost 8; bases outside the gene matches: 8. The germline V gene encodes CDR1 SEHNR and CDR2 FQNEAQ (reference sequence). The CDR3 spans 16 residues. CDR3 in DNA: TGTGCCAGCAGCCTCGCGACTAGCGGGAGGGTCTATGAGCAGTTCTTC. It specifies CASSLATSGRVYEQFF.

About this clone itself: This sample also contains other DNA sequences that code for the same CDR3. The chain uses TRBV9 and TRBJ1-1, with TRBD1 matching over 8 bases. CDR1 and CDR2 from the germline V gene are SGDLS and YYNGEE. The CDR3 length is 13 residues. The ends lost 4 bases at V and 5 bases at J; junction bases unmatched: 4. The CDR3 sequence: CASSTGGGTEAFF. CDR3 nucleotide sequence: TGTGCCAGCAGCACAGGGGGGGGAACTGAAGCTTTCTTT.

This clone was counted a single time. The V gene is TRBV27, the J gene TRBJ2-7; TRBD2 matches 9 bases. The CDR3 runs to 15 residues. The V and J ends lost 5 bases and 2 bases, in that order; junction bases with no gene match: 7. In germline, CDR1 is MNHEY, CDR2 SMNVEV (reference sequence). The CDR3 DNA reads TGTGCCAGCAGTCCCAGCGGGGGGTTGCCCTACGAGCAGTACTTC. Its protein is CASSPSGGLPYEQYF.